This T cell receptor (beta chain) was recorded in a study of blood T cell repertoires in COVID-19. Study background: The samples span acute and convalescent COVID-19 from the United States, Italy and Spain. Nucleic acid was either cDNA or gDNA, and it came from T cells, B-cell-depleted T cells, or PBMCs.

There are 16 residues in the CDR3. V was clipped by 0 bases and J by 3 bases, with 14 bases between them. From germline, CDR1 is SGHDN and CDR2 FVKESK. Methods used by the authors: By means of reference gene primer amplification, nucleated cell counts were estimated. Some clones are missing from TCRdb's copy, which holds only in-frame ones; the method was immunoSEQ multiplex PCR. Clonal size and the V and J genes are those of that table, whereas D and trimming came from the DNA. This table holds roughly 250,000 clones, roughly 80% found once. This clonotype was obtained from a woman aged 80 or over with active or convalescent COVID-19. The J gene is TRBJ1-2, the V gene TRBV14; maybe TRBD1 (5 bases). The sequencing input was peripheral blood. CDR3 coding DNA: TGTGCCAGCAGCCAAGAATCTACCGGACACCACTATGGCTACACCTTC. The encoded protein is CASSQESTGHHYGYTF.